This entry is about one T cell receptor (beta chain). The sample originates from a study of blood T cell repertoires in COVID-19. Study at large: Material from acute and convalescent COVID-19 was sourced from the United States, Italy and Spain.

Generated by immunoSEQ multiplex PCR, the TCRdb table keeps only in-frame clones and is missing some. Here the sample spans 210,000 or so clones, almost 90% being singletons. This receptor was identified in a woman aged 55-69 years with acute or convalescent COVID-19. The sample comprised peripheral blood.

CDR3 nucleotide sequence: TGTGCCAGCAGTCCCGGGACTTACACTGAAGCTTTCTTT. Residues: CASSPGTYTEAFF. The J gene is TRBJ1-1, the V gene TRBV2, with D perhaps matching TRBD1 (5 bases). The ends were cut back, 5 bases at V and 3 bases at J, with 10 bases in the middle. CDR1 and CDR2 from the germline V gene are SNHLY and FYNNEI. This CDR3 contains 13 residues.